This is a list of T cell receptor beta chains from one sample in a study of T-cell memory formation after mild COVID-19. TCRdb recomputed calls from the 5' RACE reads with MiXCR, one row per CDR3 protein. The sample includes about 290,000 distinct CDR3 sequences, about a sixth of them seen just once. Sequencing was carried out using PBMCs or a T cell subset sorted from them (not recorded which). Receptors were obtained from a man in his late teens or twenties who had mild COVID-19 (a few samples of this study predate the infection). Cell type and time point are not known. Both conserved end residues are part of each CDR3. Fields, in order: CDR3 DNA, CDR3 protein, clone size, D gene, CDR3 length, V gene, J gene. The D gene is left open where the match is weak. A row's size may be missing; if present it is once, few, many or a size class.

DNA: TGTGCCAGCAGCCCCGGGACCGCGCACGAGACCCAGTACTTC
CDR3: CASSPGTAHETQYF
size: .
D: .
length: 14
V: TRBV7-8
J: TRBJ2-5

DNA: TGTGCCAGCAGAATGGGCGGAGCCAACTTCACCTTC
CDR3: CASRMGGANFTF
size: few
D: .
length: 12
V: TRBV12-3/TRBV12-4
J: TRBJ1-2

DNA: TGTGCCAGCAGACCTATGCACAGGACGCCGAGGGATCAGCCCCAGCATTTT
CDR3: CASRPMHRTPRDQPQHF
size: .
D: .
length: 17
V: TRBV6-5
J: TRBJ1-5

DNA: TGTGCCAGCAGTGCAACAGGGACTACTAATGAAAAACTGTTTTTT
CDR3: CASSATGTTNEKLFF
size: .
D: .
length: 15
V: TRBV9
J: TRBJ1-4

DNA: TGCGCCAGCGGCAGGGATGCTAGCAATCAGCCCCAGCATTTT
CDR3: CASGRDASNQPQHF
size: few
D: .
length: 14
V: TRBV4-3
J: TRBJ1-5

DNA: TGCAGTGCTAGATCCCCTAATCAGCCCCAGCATTTT
CDR3: CSARSPNQPQHF
size: few
D: .
length: 12
V: TRBV20-1
J: TRBJ1-5

DNA: TGTGCCAGCAGCCCTACTTTGGGGGGGGGCTATTACGAGCAGTACTTC
CDR3: CASSPTLGGGYYEQYF
size: few
D: .
length: 16
V: TRBV4-2
J: TRBJ2-7

DNA: TGCGCCAGCAGCCAAGCAGAAAGGGAGCCCCAGCATTTT
CDR3: CASSQAEREPQHF
size: few
D: .
length: 13
V: TRBV4-1
J: TRBJ1-5

DNA: TGTGCCAGCAGCCAAGCTGAGGCGCCTACCCTCTATGGCTACACCTTC
CDR3: CASSQAEAPTLYGYTF
size: .
D: .
length: 16
V: TRBV4-2
J: TRBJ1-2

DNA: TGTGCCAGCAGCTCGGGACAGCCGGGGGGCTACGAGCAGTACTTC
CDR3: CASSSGQPGGYEQYF
size: .
D: .
length: 15
V: TRBV25-1
J: TRBJ2-7

DNA: TGTGCCAGCCAGGGTAACGGTTCACCCCTCCACTTT
CDR3: CASQGNGSPLHF
size: few
D: .
length: 12
V: TRBV15
J: TRBJ1-6

DNA: TGTGCCATCACCGACAGGGAGGACACTGAAGCTTTCTTT
CDR3: CAITDREDTEAFF
size: few
D: TRBD1
length: 13
V: TRBV10-3
J: TRBJ1-1

DNA: TGTGCCAGCAGCTTAGGGACGGGACGGACAGGAGATCAGCCCCAGCATTTT
CDR3: CASSLGTGRTGDQPQHF
size: .
D: TRBD1
length: 17
V: TRBV7-9
J: TRBJ1-5

DNA: TGTGCCACCTCAGCTCAATGGGGACCCCTCCACTTT
CDR3: CATSAQWGPLHF
size: few
D: .
length: 12
V: TRBV12-3/TRBV12-4
J: TRBJ1-6

DNA: TGTGCCAGCAGTTTTTGGACAGGACGGTCACCCCTCCACTTT
CDR3: CASSFWTGRSPLHF
size: .
D: TRBD1
length: 14
V: TRBV28
J: TRBJ1-6

DNA: TGTGCCACCAGTGTGCGGGGGCGCACAGATACGCAGTATTTT
CDR3: CATSVRGRTDTQYF
size: few
D: .
length: 14
V: TRBV24-1
J: TRBJ2-3

DNA: TGCGCCAGCAGCCCGTACGTCCAGGGGGAATTTAGGACTGAAGCTTTCTTT
CDR3: CASSPYVQGEFRTEAFF
size: few
D: TRBD1
length: 17
V: TRBV4-1
J: TRBJ1-1

DNA: TGTGCCATCAGTGAATCGGGGGATTATCAGCCCCAGCATTTT
CDR3: CAISESGDYQPQHF
size: few
D: .
length: 14
V: TRBV10-3
J: TRBJ1-5

DNA: TGCGCCGGACGCTCCTCTTTGGGAACTAATGAAAAACTGTTTTTT
CDR3: CAGRSSLGTNEKLFF
size: .
D: .
length: 15
V: TRBV4-1
J: TRBJ1-4

DNA: TGTGCCAGCAGCCAAGCTGAGGGAACAGATACGCAGTATTTT
CDR3: CASSQAEGTDTQYF
size: few
D: .
length: 14
V: TRBV4-2
J: TRBJ2-3

DNA: TGTGCCAGCAGCTTGATTACAGGGGGCCCTGAAGCTTTCTTT
CDR3: CASSLITGGPEAFF
size: few
D: TRBD1
length: 14
V: TRBV7-2
J: TRBJ1-1

DNA: TGTGCCAGCAGCGTAGTAGCGGGAAGCTCCTACAATGAGCAGTTCTTC
CDR3: CASSVVAGSSYNEQFF
size: .
D: TRBD2
length: 16
V: TRBV9
J: TRBJ2-1

DNA: TGTGCCAGTAGCTCAACCCTCAGGGGTGAAGCTTTCTTT
CDR3: CASSSTLRGEAFF
size: .
D: .
length: 13
V: TRBV19
J: TRBJ1-1

DNA: TGTGCCAGCAGCCCAACAGGGGGCGCGGATGAAAAACTGTTTTTT
CDR3: CASSPTGGADEKLFF
size: .
D: TRBD1
length: 15
V: TRBV7-9
J: TRBJ1-4

DNA: TGCGCCAGCAGTTCCGGGACTAGCGTCACTGGGGAGCTGTTTTTT
CDR3: CASSSGTSVTGELFF
size: .
D: TRBD2
length: 15
V: TRBV5-1
J: TRBJ2-2

DNA: TGTGCCAGCCTCTTAGGGGGGGGTTTATCTGAAGCTTTCTTT
CDR3: CASLLGGGLSEAFF
size: few
D: .
length: 14
V: TRBV28
J: TRBJ1-1

DNA: TGCGCCAGCAGCGAGAGGAACACTGAAGCTTTCTTT
CDR3: CASSERNTEAFF
size: many
D: .
length: 12
V: TRBV5-1
J: TRBJ1-1

DNA: TGCGCCAGCAGCCACCCCGGCAGGGACTATGGCTATGGCTACACCTTC
CDR3: CASSHPGRDYGYGYTF
size: .
D: .
length: 16
V: TRBV4-1
J: TRBJ1-2

DNA: TGTGCCAGCAGTTACAGCGGCGGAGCCGAGCAGTACTTC
CDR3: CASSYSGGAEQYF
size: .
D: .
length: 13
V: TRBV6-6
J: TRBJ2-7

DNA: TGTGCCAGCAGTCTGGACAGGCTAACACCTCTCTATGGCTACACCTTC
CDR3: CASSLDRLTPLYGYTF
size: few
D: TRBD1
length: 16
V: TRBV12-3/TRBV12-4
J: TRBJ1-2

DNA: TGTGCCAGCAGCAGAAGCGGGCCGCGGGAGCAGTACTTC
CDR3: CASSRSGPREQYF
size: .
D: .
length: 13
V: TRBV5-6
J: TRBJ2-7

DNA: TGCGCCAGCAGCCCGGCGGGCGGGCTTGAAAAACTGTTTTTT
CDR3: CASSPAGGLEKLFF
size: .
D: .
length: 14
V: TRBV4-1
J: TRBJ1-4

DNA: TGCGCCAGCAGCCCAGGGGGCGAACAGACCTGGATAAATTCACCCCTCCACTTT
CDR3: CASSPGGEQTWINSPLHF
size: .
D: TRBD1
length: 18
V: TRBV4-1
J: TRBJ1-6

DNA: TGTGCCAGCAGTTACTCGAGGAGCTCGGGGTTCCAGAATTCACCCCTCCACTTT
CDR3: CASSYSRSSGFQNSPLHF
size: once
D: .
length: 18
V: TRBV6-6
J: TRBJ1-6

DNA: TGCGCCAGCAGCCAGGGAGCGGGCGGATCCTCATGGGCCCAGTACTTC
CDR3: CASSQGAGGSSWAQYF
size: few
D: .
length: 16
V: TRBV4-1
J: TRBJ2-5

DNA: TGCAGTGCCCCGGCGTGGGGTCAGGGGGGCCAGCCCCAGCATTTT
CDR3: CSAPAWGQGGQPQHF
size: few
D: TRBD1
length: 15
V: TRBV20-1
J: TRBJ1-5

DNA: TGTGCCACCAGCATACAGGGTGCGGACACCATATATTTT
CDR3: CATSIQGADTIYF
size: few
D: .
length: 13
V: TRBV15
J: TRBJ1-3

DNA: TGTGCCAGCAGAAACAGGAACGGGGAGCTGTTTTTT
CDR3: CASRNRNGELFF
size: once
D: .
length: 12
V: TRBV6-1
J: TRBJ2-2

DNA: TGTGCCAGCAGCTCAGCGAGGACATCGACGCAGTATTTT
CDR3: CASSSARTSTQYF
size: few
D: .
length: 13
V: TRBV6-6
J: TRBJ2-3

DNA: TGTGCCAGCAGCTTACTTCTGACGCCTGCGAGAAACACCATATATTTT
CDR3: CASSLLLTPARNTIYF
size: few
D: .
length: 16
V: TRBV7-8
J: TRBJ1-3

DNA: TGTGCCAGCAGCCCAACATCTGGGGCCAACGTCCTGACTTTC
CDR3: CASSPTSGANVLTF
size: few
D: .
length: 14
V: TRBV5-5
J: TRBJ2-6

DNA: TGCGCCAGCAGCCAAGAGGGCGCGGCCGGGTTCCAAGAGACCCAGTACTTC
CDR3: CASSQEGAAGFQETQYF
size: .
D: .
length: 17
V: TRBV4-1
J: TRBJ2-5

DNA: TGTGCCAGCAGTCCTACCCCGGGGTGGGGTGTGGATGAAAAACTGTTTTTT
CDR3: CASSPTPGWGVDEKLFF
size: many
D: .
length: 17
V: TRBV12-3/TRBV12-4
J: TRBJ1-4

DNA: TGTGCCAGCAGTTTAGGACAGTACGAGAAGTACTTC
CDR3: CASSLGQYEKYF
size: .
D: .
length: 12
V: TRBV6-2/TRBV6-3
J: TRBJ2-7

DNA: TGCAGTGCCGAGGCGGGTTCAGCGGACGAAGAGACCCAGTACTTC
CDR3: CSAEAGSADEETQYF
size: .
D: .
length: 15
V: TRBV20-1
J: TRBJ2-5